This T cell receptor (beta chain) was recorded in a study of blood T cell repertoires in COVID-19. Study-wide context: Sample material is recorded as cDNA or gDNA derived from T cells, B-cell-depleted T cells, or PBMCs.

Clones were sequenced by immunoSEQ multiplex PCR, and TCRdb holds only the in-frame ones, with some missing. The table shows roughly 200,000 clones, with 65% to 90% occurring only once. The origin of this receptor is a human donor in a cohort sampled during active COVID-19. What was sequenced was peripheral blood.

The chain's CDR3 is CATSTGTGGTEAFF. The CDR3 DNA reads TGTGCCACCAGTACGGGGACAGGGGGCACTGAAGCTTTCTTT. The chain joins TRBV24-1 to TRBJ1-1, with TRBD1 identical over 11 bases. V dropped 6 bases and J dropped 4; count of bases not matched to a gene: 3. Per the germline V gene, CDR1 is KGHDR and CDR2 is SFDVKD. The CDR3 totals 14 residues.